The 17 T cell receptor beta chains presented below share a single source sample, sequenced in a study of T cells after yellow fever vaccination (dated by TCRdb to between 2019 and 2020). Taken with the paper, the label for treatment or condition translates to: live attenuated yellow fever vaccine strain. The library was generated by 5' RACE. Sequencing used an Illumina HiSeq 2500. The public reads were reanalyzed by TCRdb: fastp trimming at Q25, MiXCR alignment, in-frame beta chains only. CDR3 protein duplicates are merged, each entry listing the most common genes and DNA. The sample contains 100,000 to 150,000 distinct CDR3 sequences, 7.4% of them found a single time. Of the sample, roughly 2.5% is held by the ten largest clones. The specimen was CD4+ T cells sorted from PBMCs, collected 10 days after the first yellow fever vaccination. These receptors were collected from a man between 18 and 35 years old who received the YFV17D yellow fever vaccine.

The J gene is TRBJ2-7, the V gene TRBV7-8; 7 bases match TRBD2. CDR1 and CDR2 (germline): SGHVS, FQNEAQ. The CDR3 runs to 14 residues. Trimming removed 2 bases from V and 0 bases from J; junction bases left unmatched: 1. The DNA for the CDR3 is TGTGCCAGCAGCTTACTAGCGGCCTCCTACGAGCAGTACTTC. It codes for CASSLLAASYEQYF.

The gene calls are TRBV7-2 and TRBJ2-7; D uncertain. Per the germline V gene, CDR1 is SGHTA and CDR2 is FQGNSA. CDR3 length: 13 amino acids. With 1 base removed from V and 6 bases from J, the gap between germline ends came to 10 bases. The CDR3 bases are TGTGCCAGCAGCTTAGATTGGGGTGGCGAGCAGTACTTC. Encoded protein: CASSLDWGGEQYF.

This clonotype was observed at least ten times. This sequence joins TRBV27 and TRBJ1-2; 10 positions match TRBD1. The germline CDR1 and CDR2 sequences are MNHEY and SMNVEV (reference sequence). This CDR3 spans 14 amino acids. With 6 bases clipped from V and 5 bases from J, the junction kept 6 bases outside the gene matches. This chain's CDR3 is CASSLTGQGYGYTF. In nucleotides, the CDR3 is TGTGCCAGCAGCCTAACGGGACAGGGGTATGGCTACACCTTC.

A remark on this clonotype: Possible read error: a much larger clone is one base away. The chain recombines TRBV5-1 with TRBJ1-2, with no clear D. Deletions cut 3 bases from V and 6 bases from J, with 12 bases between. Germline assignment: CDR1 SGHRS and CDR2 YFSETQ. This CDR3 is 13 amino acids long. The CDR3 bases are TGCGCCAGCAGCTCGAAGATTCGCGATGGCTACACCTTC. Protein product: CASSSKIRDGYTF.

Ten or more counts support this clonotype. The chain carries TRBV12-3 or TRBV12-4 and TRBJ1-1, with a weak D call TRBD1 (5 bases). CDR3 size: 16 residues. With 7 bases removed from V and 1 base from J, the gap between germline ends came to 19 bases. CDR3 protein: CASTFAPTDPNTEAFF. CDR3 DNA sequence: TGTGCCAGCACCTTCGCACCGACAGACCCGAACACTGAAGCTTTCTTT.

The V gene is TRBV6-5, the J gene TRBJ2-2; 8 bases are a match to TRBD2. The CDR3 totals 18 residues. Looked up from germline, CDR1 is MNHEY and CDR2 is SVGAGI. With V trimmed by 6 bases and J by 0 bases, 12 bases remained unmatched. The CDR3 DNA sequence: TGTGCCAGCAGACCCCCGGGGGGGCGGGGCGCGAACACCGGGGAGCTGTTTTTT. Residues: CASRPPGGRGANTGELFF.

In this sample, this clonotype turned up many times. V usage is TRBV5-1 and J usage is TRBJ1-1, with D possibly being TRBD1 (5 bases). This CDR3 region has 13 residues. From germline, CDR1 is SGHRS and CDR2 YFSETQ. Trimming pared 5 bases from V and 1 base from J, leaving 9 bases between. CDR3 region: CASSYGQNTEAFF. The DNA for the CDR3 is TGCGCCAGCAGTTATGGACAGAACACTGAAGCTTTCTTT.

This clonotype was detected ten times or more. The chain has TRBV27 and TRBJ2-7, with D maybe TRBD1 (6 bases). From germline, CDR1 is MNHEY and CDR2 SMNVEV (reference sequence). Trimming cost V 5 bases and J 2 bases, with 13 bases left between them. CDR3 size: 14 residues. Here the CDR3 reads CASSPYGQPYEQYF. CDR3 DNA: TGTGCCAGCAGTCCGTACGGACAGCCCTACGAGCAGTACTTC.

This clonotype was found many times. The rearrangement links TRBV7-9 to TRBJ2-7; 11 positions agree with TRBD2. Germline V CDR1 and CDR2: SEHNR, FQNEAQ (reference sequence). The CDR3 sequence is 15 residues long. V dropped 5 bases and J dropped 3; count of bases not matched to a gene: 6. CDR3 amino acids: CASSLTSGGFYEQYV. The DNA for the CDR3 is TGTGCCAGCAGCCTTACTAGCGGGGGTTTCTACGAGCAGTACGTC.

This clonotype appeared many times. The gene calls are TRBV6-5 and TRBJ2-5, with 8 bases identical to TRBD2. Germline V gene sequence: CDR1 MNHEY, CDR2 SVGAGI. CDR3 length equals 17 residues. V shed 4 bases, J shed 4 bases, and the junction held 14 bases outside the gene matches. CDR3 nucleotide sequence: TGTGCCAGCAGTTTAGGACTCGGGGGGGCCGGTGGAGAGACCCAGTACTTC. Encoded protein: CASSLGLGGAGGETQYF.

This clonotype was counted between two and nine times. This chain joins TRBV28 and TRBJ1-5; the D is unclear. The CDR3 contains 12 residues. Germline loops: CDR1 MDHEN, CDR2 SYDVKM. Trimming removed 1 base from V and 6 bases from J, with 4 bases in between. As DNA, the CDR3 is TGTGCCAGCAGTTTATACCGTCAGCCCCAGCATTTT. This sequence encodes CASSLYRQPQHF.

At least ten counts were recorded for this clonotype. The chain has TRBV7-2 and TRBJ1-1, with a possible D match to TRBD1 (5 bases). Trimming pared 5 bases from V and 6 bases from J, leaving 13 bases between. The CDR3 extends over 13 amino acids. The V gene's germline CDR1 is SGHTA and CDR2 FQGNSA. In DNA form, the CDR3 reads TGTGCCAGCAGCCCTGAAAGGGGAGCTGAAGCTTTCTTT. It yields the protein CASSPERGAEAFF. The full variable domain, its missing parts supplied by reference TRBV7-2 and TRBJ1-1, is GAGVSQSPSNKVTEKGKDVELRCDPISGHTALYWYRQSLGQGLEFLIYFQGNSAPDKSGLPSDRFSAERTGGSVSTLTIQRTQQEDSAVYLCASSPERGAEAFFGQGTRLTVV.

The chain carries TRBV12-3 or TRBV12-4 and TRBJ1-2; a possible D gene is TRBD1 (6 bases). The CDR3 runs 13 residues. V lost 6 bases to trimming and J lost 3 bases, with 11 bases between them. CDR3 nucleotides: TGTGCCAGCAGGCCGACAGGTGACTATGGCTACACCTTC. Translated, it gives CASRPTGDYGYTF.

In this sample, this clonotype turned up many times. V usage is TRBV29-1 and J usage is TRBJ1-1, with D tentatively TRBD1 (5 bases). The germline V gene encodes CDR1 SQVTM and CDR2 ANQGSEA. The CDR3 totals 13 residues. Between the trimmed V and J ends, which lost 0 bases and 8 bases, there was a span of 13 bases. The CDR3 sequence: CSVEEWGSPEAFF. CDR3 sequence (DNA): TGCAGCGTTGAAGAGTGGGGGTCCCCAGAAGCTTTCTTT.

This clonotype was detected ten times or more. CDR3 sequence (DNA): TGCAGCGCCCTGGACAGGGCGAGCTCCTACGAGCAGTACTTC. Translation: CSALDRASSYEQYF. V and J are TRBV29-1 and TRBJ2-7, with 8 bases fitting TRBD1. The V gene end was trimmed by 7 bases and the J gene end by 0 bases; junction bases not matched to a gene: 8. The CDR3 extends over 14 amino acids. Germline V CDR1 and CDR2: SQVTM, ANQGSEA.

This clonotype was detected ten times or more. J is TRBJ2-6 and V is TRBV5-5; D not resolved. This CDR3 is 13 amino acids long. With 4 bases removed from V and 4 bases from J, the gap between germline ends came to 6 bases. Germline V lookup: CDR1 SGHKS, CDR2 YYEKEE (reference sequence). Here the CDR3 reads CASSVYGANVLTF. The CDR3 nucleotides read TGTGCCAGCAGCGTTTACGGGGCCAACGTCCTGACTTTC.

This clonotype has at least ten counts. V is TRBV7-8 and J is TRBJ2-2; 7 positions match TRBD1. CDR1 SGHVS and CDR2 FQNEAQ come from the germline V gene. This CDR3 spans 15 amino acids. After removal of 5 bases from V and 4 bases from J, the junction contained 7 bases not matched to a gene. CDR3 region: CASSLGQRSTGELFF. The CDR3, as DNA: TGTGCCAGCAGCCTGGGACAGCGTTCCACCGGGGAGCTGTTTTTT.